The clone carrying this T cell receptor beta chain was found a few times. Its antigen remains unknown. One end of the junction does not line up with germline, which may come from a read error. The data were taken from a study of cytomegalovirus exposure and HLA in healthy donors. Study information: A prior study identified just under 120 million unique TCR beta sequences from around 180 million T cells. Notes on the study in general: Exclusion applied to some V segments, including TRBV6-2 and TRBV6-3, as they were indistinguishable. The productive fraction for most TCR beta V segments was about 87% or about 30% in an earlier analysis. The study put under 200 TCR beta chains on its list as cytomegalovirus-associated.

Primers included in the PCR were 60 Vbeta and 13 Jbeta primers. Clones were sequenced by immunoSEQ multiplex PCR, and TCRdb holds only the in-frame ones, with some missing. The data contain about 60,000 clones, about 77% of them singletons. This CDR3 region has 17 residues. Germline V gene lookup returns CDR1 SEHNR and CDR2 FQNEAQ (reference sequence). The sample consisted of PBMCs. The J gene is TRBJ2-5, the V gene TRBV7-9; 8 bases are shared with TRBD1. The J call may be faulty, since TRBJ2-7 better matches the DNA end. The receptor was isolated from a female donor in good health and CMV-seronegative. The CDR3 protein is CTSSERVSGDRGYEQYF. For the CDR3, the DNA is TGTACCAGCAGCGAAAGGGTTTCCGGAGACAGGGGCTACGAGCAGTACTTC.